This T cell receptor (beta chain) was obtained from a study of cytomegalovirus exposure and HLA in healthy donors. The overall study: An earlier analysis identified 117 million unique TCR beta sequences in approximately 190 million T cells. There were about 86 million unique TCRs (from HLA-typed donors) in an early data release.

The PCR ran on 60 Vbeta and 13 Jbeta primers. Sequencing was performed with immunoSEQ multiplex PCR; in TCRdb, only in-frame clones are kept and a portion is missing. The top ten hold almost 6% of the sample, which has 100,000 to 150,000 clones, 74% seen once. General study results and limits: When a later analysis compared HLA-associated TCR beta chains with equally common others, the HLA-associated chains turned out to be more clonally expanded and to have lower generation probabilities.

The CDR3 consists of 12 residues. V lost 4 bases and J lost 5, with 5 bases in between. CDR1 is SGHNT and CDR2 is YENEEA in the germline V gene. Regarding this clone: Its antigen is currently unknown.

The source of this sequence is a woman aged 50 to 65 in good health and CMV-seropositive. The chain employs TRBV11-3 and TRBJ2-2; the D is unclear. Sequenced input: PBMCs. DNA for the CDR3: TGTGCCAGCAGCTCCCAAACCGGGGAGCTGTTTTTT. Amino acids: CASSSQTGELFF.